This T cell receptor (beta chain) was observed in a study of blood T cell repertoires in COVID-19. Looking at the study overall: Samples representing acute and convalescent COVID-19 were sourced from the United States, Italy and Spain. T cells, B-cell-depleted T cells, or PBMCs supplied cDNA or gDNA.

The CDR3 is 13 amino acids. Germline V gives CDR1 SGHDN, CDR2 FVKESK. Unmatched junction bases numbered 6, after V lost 4 bases and J lost 6 bases. In the source study's methods: The authors estimated nucleated cell counts from reference gene primer amplification. Repertoires were generated with immunoSEQ multiplex PCR, while TCRdb's copy carries only in-frame clones and drops some. That table gives V, J and clone size, and the DNA gave D and trimming. The sample holds 90,000 to 150,000 clones, about 80% seen once. This clone has a handful of counts. V and J are TRBV14 and TRBJ2-7; 7 nucleotides line up with TRBD2. The source of this sequence is a woman at least 80 years old with acute or convalescent COVID-19. Sample: peripheral blood. CDR3 loop: CASSPRGSGEQYF. The CDR3 DNA reads TGTGCCAGCAGCCCCCGCGGGAGTGGCGAGCAGTACTTC. Combining the CDR3 with reference TRBV14 and TRBJ2-7 gives the whole variable domain EAGVTQFPSHSVIEKGQTVTLRCDPISGHDNLYWYRRVMGKEIKFLLHFVKESKQDESGMPNNRFLAERTGGTYSTLKVQPAELEDSGVYFCASSPRGSGEQYFGPGTRLTVT.